This T cell receptor beta chain comes out of a study of T cell responses to AZD1222 COVID-19 vaccine. The overall study: Second-dose recipients at about 4 or about 12 weeks were treated as one pooled group.

Study-wide findings and caveats: Compared with day 0, the breadth and depth of the Spike-specific TCR repertoire rose significantly after two doses of AZD1222. Unmutated variant regions reportedly attract nearly half of all spike-specific TCRs. Clonal diversity was possibly underestimated, and the donors were mostly white British, with more females.

This table comes from immunoSEQ multiplex PCR, and its TCRdb copy is limited to in-frame clones, with some not included. The sample yields around 99,000 clones, 91% seen once. Germline values: CDR1 SNHLY, CDR2 FYNNEI. The CDR3 is 14 amino acids. Trimming stripped 5 bases from V and 1 base from J, with 11 bases between. About this clone: Its cognate antigen is unknown. This specimen includes other DNA sequences encoding the same CDR3.

Sequenced here: peripheral blood, sampled on day 0 of AZD1222 vaccination. The chain carries TRBV2 and TRBJ1-1; D is unclear. This TCR came from an adult in good health. As DNA, the CDR3 is TGTGCCAGCAGTTTCTCCCGGGGGAACACTGAAGCTTTCTTT. This encodes CASSFSRGNTEAFF.